The 32 T cell receptor beta chains given below trace back to one sample, sequenced in a study of T cell responses to AZD1222 COVID-19 vaccine. Profiling relied on immunoSEQ multiplex PCR, and the TCRdb table lists in-frame clones only, not all of them. Among 150,000 to 200,000 clones listed, roughly 86% were seen once. This specimen was peripheral blood, taken on day 0 of AZD1222 vaccination. These receptor sequences come from an adult in good health.

This rearrangement joins TRBV7-3 to TRBJ1-2; 12 nucleotides align to TRBD1. The CDR3 has 14 residues. V shed 2 bases, J shed 8 bases, and the junction held 3 bases outside the gene matches. Germline assignment: CDR1 SGHTA and CDR2 FQGTGA. CDR3 DNA sequence: TGTGCCAGCAGCTTAGGGACAGGGGGCAACGGCTACACCTTC. It is translated as CASSLGTGGNGYTF.

In DNA form, the CDR3 reads TGTGCCAGCAGCCGGGTTGGACAGAGCACAGATACGCAGTATTTT. Protein sequence: CASSRVGQSTDTQYF. V and J are TRBV7-9 and TRBJ2-3; weak D call: TRBD1 (6 bases). The V end lost 5 bases, the J end lost 0 bases, and 12 bases lay between the germline ends. The CDR3 sequence is 15 residues long. Germline V lookup: CDR1 SEHNR, CDR2 FQNEAQ (reference sequence). The full variable domain, in which reference TRBV7-9 and TRBJ2-3 provide the parts outside the CDR3, is DTGVSQNPRHKITKRGQNVTFRCDPISEHNRLYWYRQTLGQGPEFLTYFQNEAQLEKSRLLSDRFSAERPKGSFSTLEIQRTEQGDSAMYLCASSRVGQSTDTQYFGPGTRLTVL.

J is TRBJ1-5 and V is TRBV7-2, with 9 bases aligning to TRBD1. Germline CDR1 and CDR2: SGHTA and FQGNSA. CDR3 size: 14 residues. The junction had 5 bases not matched to a gene; V was cut back by 5 bases and J by 6 bases. The CDR3: CASSRDRVGQPQHF. Written as DNA, the CDR3 is TGTGCCAGCAGCCGGGACAGGGTGGGTCAGCCCCAGCATTTT.

This chain uses TRBV21-1 with TRBJ1-5; TRBD1 is the table's D call, not checked against the DNA. TRBV21-1 represents a pseudogene. The CDR3 is 14 residues long. The CDR3 loop is CASSKVRGLKPQHF. The DNA for the CDR3 is TGTGCCAGCAGCAAAGTTAGGGGGCTTAAGCCCCAGCATTTT.

CDR3 sequence: CASSVGMGTVEQYF. CDR3 coding DNA: TGTGCCAGCAGCGTAGGAATGGGAACGGTCGAGCAGTACTTC. This rearrangement joins TRBV9 to TRBJ2-7; D uncertain. The germline gives CDR1 SGDLS, CDR2 YYNGEE. The V gene lost 0 bases and the J gene lost 6 bases, with 13 bases spanning the gap. The CDR3 extends over 14 amino acids.

The V and J genes are TRBV6-2 or TRBV6-3 and TRBJ2-2; 11 bases agree with TRBD2. The CDR3 has 18 residues. Germline V gene data show CDR1 as MNHEY and CDR2 as SVGEGT. Trimming took 4 bases from V and 4 from J; bases not matched to a gene: 11. This chain's CDR3 is CASSSRSLAGGSTGELFF. CDR3 sequence (DNA): TGTGCCAGCAGTTCAAGGTCCCTAGCGGGAGGTAGCACCGGGGAGCTGTTTTTT.

The chain is built from TRBV2 and TRBJ1-6, with no clear D. Trimming stripped 1 base from V and 2 bases from J, with 3 bases between. Germline CDR1 is SNHLY and CDR2 is FYNNEI. This CDR3 is 14 amino acids long. The CDR3 DNA sequence: TGTGCCAGCAGTGAAGTGACCTATAATTCACCCCTCCACTTT. Its translation is CASSEVTYNSPLHF.

The CDR3 region is CASSQSRASRGAKNIQYF. As DNA, the CDR3 is TGCGCCAGCAGTCAATCTCGGGCTAGCAGGGGAGCCAAAAACATTCAGTACTTC. V is TRBV23-1 and J is TRBJ2-4; a possible D gene is TRBD1 (6 bases). TRBV23-1 has ORF status, its function being uncertain. There are 18 residues in the CDR3. The germline V and J ends were trimmed by 0 bases and 0 bases, with 15 bases remaining between them.

This clone was counted a single time. The rearrangement uses TRBV7-2 and TRBJ1-1; 7 nucleotides line up with TRBD1. The CDR3 totals 14 residues. Losses at the gene ends were 3 bases for V and 1 base for J; bases not matched to a gene: 2. CDR1 is SGHTA and CDR2 is FQGNSA in the germline V gene. The CDR3 sequence: CASSFRQGNTEAFF. CDR3 sequence (DNA): TGTGCCAGCAGCTTCCGACAGGGGAACACTGAAGCTTTCTTT. The variable domain in full, with the rest retrieved from reference TRBV7-2 and TRBJ1-1, is GAGVSQSPSNKVTEKGKDVELRCDPISGHTALYWYRQSLGQGLEFLIYFQGNSAPDKSGLPSDRFSAERTGGSVSTLTIQRTQQEDSAVYLCASSFRQGNTEAFFGQGTRLTVV.

V and J are TRBV29-1 and TRBJ2-5; D is uncertain. The CDR3 totals 13 residues. Germline V gives CDR1 SQVTM, CDR2 ANQGSEA. Trimming stripped 1 base from V and 4 bases from J, with 10 bases between. CDR3 bases: TGCAGCGTTGAAGCGTTCGGGTTAGAGACCCAGTACTTC. Translation: CSVEAFGLETQYF.

This rearrangement joins TRBV6-6 to TRBJ2-7, with D perhaps matching TRBD2 (6 bases). In germline, CDR1 is MNHNY, CDR2 SVGAGI (reference sequence). CDR3 length: 16 amino acids. V lost 5 bases, J lost 0 bases, and 17 bases lay in between. CDR3 nucleotide sequence: TGTGCCAGCAGTGCCGGCCTAACGGGACTCTCCTACGAGCAGTACTTC. Encoded protein: CASSAGLTGLSYEQYF.

The V and J genes are TRBV15 and TRBJ1-3; TRBD1 matches 8 bases. After removal of 3 bases from V and 3 bases from J, the junction contained 4 bases not matched to a gene. From germline, CDR1 is LNHNV and CDR2 YYDKDF (reference sequence). The CDR3 runs to 15 residues. CDR3 sequence reads: CATSSRDRRGNTIYF. In DNA, the CDR3 is TGTGCCACCAGCAGCCGGGACAGGCGTGGAAACACCATATATTTT.

The J gene is TRBJ1-2, the V gene TRBV18; 7 nucleotides agree with TRBD1. The CDR3 sequence is 13 residues long. Looked up from germline, CDR1 is KGHSH and CDR2 is LQKENI. Losses at the gene ends were 3 bases for V and 8 bases for J; bases not matched to a gene: 6. The chain's CDR3 is CASSPQGGGGYTF. DNA for the CDR3: TGTGCCAGCTCACCCCAGGGGGGTGGCGGCTACACCTTC.

V and J are TRBV28 and TRBJ1-2, with a weak D call TRBD1 (6 bases). The CDR3 loop spans 15 amino acids. The ends were cut back, 0 bases at V and 7 bases at J, with 15 bases in the middle. Germline CDR1 is MDHEN and CDR2 is SYDVKM. CDR3 amino acids: CASSLWPGESVGYTF. The DNA for the CDR3 is TGTGCCAGCAGTTTATGGCCAGGGGAATCGGTTGGCTACACCTTC.

The CDR3 DNA sequence: TGTGCCTGGAGTGTTTTCGCAGGGTCCACAGATACGCAGTATTTT. Translating it yields CAWSVFAGSTDTQYF. The genes are TRBV30 and TRBJ2-3; D perhaps matches TRBD1 (5 bases). Germline V gives CDR1 GTSNPN, CDR2 SVGIG (reference sequence). The CDR3 totals 15 residues. Deletions cut 0 bases from V and 2 bases from J, with 12 bases between.

This clone has a count of ten or more. V and J are TRBV6-5 and TRBJ1-2; D remains unclear. In germline, CDR1 is MNHEY, CDR2 SVGAGI. This CDR3 contains 13 residues. With 0 bases removed from V and 3 bases from J, the gap between germline ends came to 5 bases. The CDR3 sequence is CASSYSLDYGYTF. CDR3 coding DNA: TGTGCCAGCAGTTACTCATTAGACTATGGCTACACCTTC.

This clone was seen only once. This chain links TRBV7-2 with TRBJ1-2; D gene uncertain. Germline lookup yields CDR1 SGHTA and CDR2 FQGNSA. With 5 bases removed from V and 4 bases from J, the gap between germline ends came to 20 bases. The CDR3 consists of 16 residues. CDR3 amino acids: CASSQTPLEGLYGYTF. The CDR3 nucleotides are TGTGCCAGCAGCCAAACACCCCTCGAAGGTCTCTATGGCTACACCTTC.

V usage is TRBV5-1 and J usage is TRBJ1-6; D is unresolved. CDR1 and CDR2 (germline): SGHRS, YFSETQ. Trimming took off 3 bases at V and 5 bases at J, with 12 bases between the two ends. CDR3 length equals 15 residues. The CDR3 coding sequence is TGCGCCAGCAGCTACAGCGGAACGGATAATTCACCCCTCCACTTT. Protein: CASSYSGTDNSPLHF.

The chain recombines TRBV11-2 with TRBJ1-3, with D unclear. Trimming left V 0 bases short and J 4 bases short, with 13 bases between. The germline V gene has CDR1 SGHAT and CDR2 FQNNGV. The CDR3 covers 16 residues. DNA of the CDR3: TGTGCCAGCAGCTTAGAAAGTGGTTTGGGCGGAAACACCATATATTTT. It is translated as CASSLESGLGGNTIYF.

The chain links TRBV16 to TRBJ1-5; D not resolved. V lost 0 bases and J lost 6, with 12 bases in between. The length of the CDR3 is 15 residues. Per the germline V gene, CDR1 is KGHSY and CDR2 is FQNENV. In nucleotides, the CDR3 is TGTGCCAGCAGCCAATCATCGGCAGGAGGTCAGCCCCAGCATTTT. As protein: CASSQSSAGGQPQHF.

A few counts support this clone. V usage is TRBV28 and J usage is TRBJ1-2; D gene uncertain. V was cut by 2 bases and J by 6 bases, with 10 bases left in between. The CDR3 spans 13 residues. From germline, CDR1 is MDHEN and CDR2 SYDVKM. The CDR3 region is CASSLPQPDGYTF. The CDR3 DNA follows: TGTGCCAGCAGTTTACCACAACCGGATGGCTACACCTTC.

The rearrangement uses TRBV11-2 and TRBJ2-7; 7 bases are a match to TRBD2. Trimming removed 5 bases from V and 0 bases from J; junction bases left unmatched: 7. CDR3 size: 15 residues. CDR1 SGHAT and CDR2 FQNNGV come from the germline V gene. Here the CDR3 DNA reads TGTGCCAGCAGCAGGGGACTAATAAGCTCCTACGAGCAGTACTTC. Its protein product is CASSRGLISSYEQYF.

The V and J genes are TRBV7-2 and TRBJ2-7; D remains unclear. Germline V gene lookup returns CDR1 SGHTA and CDR2 FQGNSA. The CDR3 consists of 15 residues. V shed 3 bases and J shed 2 bases, with 14 bases lying between them. The CDR3 DNA follows: TGTGCCAGCAGCTTCCCCGGGCTGGAAGCCTACGAGCAGTACTTC. The encoded protein is CASSFPGLEAYEQYF.

The chain combines TRBV7-3 with TRBJ2-1, with TRBD2 identical over 10 bases. This CDR3 is 17 amino acids long. The V gene end was trimmed by 6 bases and the J gene end by 6 bases; junction bases not matched to a gene: 14. Germline V gene lookup returns CDR1 SGHTA and CDR2 FQGTGA. The CDR3 sequence is CASSQHGWTSGPNEQFF. CDR3 DNA sequence: TGTGCCAGCAGTCAGCATGGGTGGACTAGCGGACCCAATGAGCAGTTCTTC.

Worth noting for this clone: Different DNA sequences within this sample yield the same CDR3. The rearrangement uses TRBV7-2 and TRBJ1-2; TRBD1 matches 8 bases. The CDR3 totals 15 residues. In germline, CDR1 is SGHTA, CDR2 FQGNSA. V was pared by 0 bases and J by 3 bases, with 3 bases of the junction left unmatched. This CDR3 is CASSLAQGAYYGYTF. CDR3 DNA sequence: TGTGCCAGCAGCTTAGCGCAGGGGGCGTACTATGGCTACACCTTC.

The chain carries TRBV11-2 and TRBJ1-1; 11 bases map to TRBD1. The trim removed 4 bases at V and 0 bases at J, leaving 1 base unmatched. The germline gives CDR1 SGHAT, CDR2 FQNNGV. This CDR3 comprises 15 residues. The DNA of the CDR3 is TGTGCCAGCAGCTCGGACAGGGGGCTGAACACTGAAGCTTTCTTT. It translates to CASSSDRGLNTEAFF. Variable domain in full (rest from reference TRBV11-2 and TRBJ1-1): EAGVAQSPRYKIIEKRQSVAFWCNPISGHATLYWYQQILGQGPKLLIQFQNNGVVDDSQLPKDRFSAERLKGVDSTLKIQPAKLEDSAVYLCASSSDRGLNTEAFFGQGTRLTVV.

This clone was seen a few times. Within the sample, other DNA sequences also encode this same CDR3. The CDR3 region is CASRPTANTEAFF. As DNA, the CDR3 is TGCGCCAGCAGGCCTACAGCGAACACTGAAGCTTTCTTT. The chain recombines TRBV5-1 with TRBJ1-1; no firm D call. The germline gives CDR1 SGHRS, CDR2 YFSETQ. This CDR3 has 13 residues. The V end lost 5 bases, the J end lost 1 base, and 9 bases lay between the germline ends.

The rearrangement uses TRBV28 and TRBJ1-4; TRBD1 matches 7 bases. Germline V CDR1 and CDR2: MDHEN, SYDVKM. This CDR3 is built from 15 residues. V lost 5 bases, J lost 8 bases, and 11 bases stayed unmatched. Here the CDR3 DNA reads TGTGCCAGCAGTCCCCAGGGGGGAGCGCGGGAAAAACTGTTTTTT. As protein: CASSPQGGAREKLFF.

The chain has TRBV5-1 and TRBJ2-1, with 9 bases matching TRBD2. CDR3 size: 16 residues. With V trimmed by 6 bases and J by 2 bases, 9 bases remained unmatched. CDR1 and CDR2 from the germline V gene are SGHRS and YFSETQ. CDR3 bases: TGCGCCAGCAATTTCTTAGCGGGGGCTGCCTACAATGAGCAGTTCTTC. Translation gives CASNFLAGAAYNEQFF.

The genes are TRBV6-5 and TRBJ1-5; 7 positions agree with TRBD1. V was pared by 5 bases and J by 2 bases, with 6 bases of the junction left unmatched. The CDR3 loop spans 15 amino acids. Germline values: CDR1 MNHEY, CDR2 SVGAGI. CDR3 in DNA: TGTGCCAGCAGTCCGCCCGGGACAGGCAATCAGCCCCAGCATTTT. Its translation is CASSPPGTGNQPQHF.

This rearrangement joins TRBV6-5 to TRBJ1-5; D may be TRBD1 (5 bases). The V gene's germline CDR1 is MNHEY and CDR2 SVGAGI. Trimming left V 9 bases short and J 3 bases short, with 18 bases between. The CDR3 loop spans 15 amino acids. DNA of the CDR3: TGTGCCAGTAGGTCCGGAGGAGGGACCAATCAGCCCCAGCATTTT. It specifies CASRSGGGTNQPQHF.

The genes are TRBV7-2 and TRBJ1-1; the D gene is possibly TRBD1 (5 bases). Trimming cost V 3 bases and J 4 bases, with 18 bases left between them. This CDR3 comprises 16 residues. The germline gives CDR1 SGHTA, CDR2 FQGNSA. The CDR3 here is CASSLGRARRGTEAFF. CDR3 DNA sequence: TGTGCCAGCAGCTTGGGACGAGCCAGGCGCGGCACTGAAGCTTTCTTT.